One sample yielded the 9 T cell receptor beta chains listed below, sequenced in a study of cytomegalovirus exposure and HLA in healthy donors. Both 60 Vbeta primers and 13 Jbeta primers went into the PCR. The protocol was immunoSEQ multiplex PCR, while the TCRdb copy is restricted to in-frame clones and leaves out a portion. Here the sample spans about 180,000 clones, around 82% being singletons. Sequencing was performed on PBMCs. The receptors here all came from a man aged 35-49 years in good health and CMV-seronegative.

The CDR3 spells CASSIQGETQYF. CDR3 bases: TGTGCCAGTAGTATCCAGGGGGAGACCCAGTACTTC. The J gene is TRBJ2-5, the V gene TRBV19; perhaps TRBD1 as D (6 bases). Germline-derived CDR1 and CDR2 are LNHDA and SQIVND (reference sequence). Trimming pared 3 bases from V and 5 bases from J, leaving 7 bases between. The CDR3 sequence is 12 residues long.

The chain recombines TRBV7-8 with TRBJ1-1, with D uncertain. Germline assignment: CDR1 SGHVS and CDR2 FQNEAQ. CDR3 size: 13 residues. Trimming cost V 2 bases and J 1 base, with 5 bases left between them. Here the CDR3 reads CASSLRGNTEAFF. The DNA for the CDR3 is TGTGCCAGCAGCTTACGAGGGAACACTGAAGCTTTCTTT.

The chain has TRBV7-9 and TRBJ1-2; 9 nucleotides line up with TRBD1. CDR1 and CDR2 (germline): SEHNR, FQNEAQ (reference sequence). The CDR3 length is 14 residues. V lost 3 bases to trimming and J lost 2 bases; unmatched junction nucleotides: 1. The CDR3 bases are TGTGCCAGCAGCTTGGGACAGGGAAACTATGGCTACACCTTC. Residues: CASSLGQGNYGYTF.

This clone was counted a few times. The chain recombines TRBV19 with TRBJ2-7, with a weak D call TRBD1 (6 bases). Trimming took 3 bases from V and 2 from J, leaving 11 bases between them. Per germline, CDR1 LNHDA and CDR2 SQIVND (reference sequence). The CDR3 extends over 14 amino acids. The CDR3 is CASSIGGGPYEQYF. Written as DNA, the CDR3 is TGTGCCAGTAGTATTGGGGGCGGGCCCTACGAGCAGTACTTC.

This chain links TRBV9 with TRBJ1-5; possible D gene TRBD1, 5 bases. The ends were cut back, 4 bases at V and 4 bases at J, with 9 bases in the middle. The CDR3 length is 13 residues. Germline CDR1 and CDR2: SGDLS and YYNGEE. The CDR3 reads CASSSDTNQPQHF. The CDR3 DNA sequence: TGTGCCAGCAGCTCGGACACGAATCAGCCCCAGCATTTT.

The genes are TRBV9 and TRBJ2-5; 8 positions match TRBD2. Per the germline V gene, CDR1 is SGDLS and CDR2 is YYNGEE. After removal of 3 bases from V and 0 bases from J, the junction contained 7 bases not matched to a gene. The CDR3 totals 16 residues. The CDR3 nucleotides are TGTGCCAGCAGCGCAAATAGCGGGGCCAACCAAGAGACCCAGTACTTC. Translated, it gives CASSANSGANQETQYF.

This chain links TRBV27 with TRBJ1-5; D gene ambiguous. Germline lookup yields CDR1 MNHEY and CDR2 SMNVEV (reference sequence). The CDR3 spans 16 residues. With 1 base removed from V and 0 bases from J, the gap between germline ends came to 10 bases. The CDR3 DNA is TGTGCCAGCAGTTTATGGGCAGTGTATAGCAATCAGCCCCAGCATTTT. It yields the protein CASSLWAVYSNQPQHF.

V and J are TRBV29-1 and TRBJ2-7; D ambiguous. Per germline, CDR1 SQVTM and CDR2 ANQGSEA. The germline V and J ends were trimmed by 5 bases and 5 bases, with 10 bases remaining between them. The CDR3 length is 11 residues. This chain's CDR3 is CSVFGVHEQYF. CDR3 coding DNA: TGCAGCGTTTTTGGAGTCCACGAGCAGTACTTC.

This clone was counted a few times. This chain connects TRBV11-3 to TRBJ2-1; 13 nucleotides align to TRBD2. Germline V gene lookup returns CDR1 SGHNT and CDR2 YENEEA. The CDR3 length is 17 residues. The J segment lost 3 bases and the V segment lost 5 bases, leaving 7 bases of the junction unmatched. This chain's CDR3 is CASSPRLAGGVYNEQFF. The CDR3 DNA reads as TGTGCCAGCAGCCCGAGACTAGCGGGAGGCGTCTACAATGAGCAGTTCTTC.